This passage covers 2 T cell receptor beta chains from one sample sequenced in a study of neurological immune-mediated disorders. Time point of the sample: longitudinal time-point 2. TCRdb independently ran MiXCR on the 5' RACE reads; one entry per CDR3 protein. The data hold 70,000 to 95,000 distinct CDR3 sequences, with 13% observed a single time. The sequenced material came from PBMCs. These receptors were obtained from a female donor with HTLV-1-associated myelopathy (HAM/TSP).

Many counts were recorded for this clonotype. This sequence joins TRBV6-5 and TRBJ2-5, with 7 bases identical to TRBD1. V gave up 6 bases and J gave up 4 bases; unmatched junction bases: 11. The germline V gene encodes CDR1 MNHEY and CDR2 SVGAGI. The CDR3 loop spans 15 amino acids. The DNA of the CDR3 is TGTGCCAGCAGCCAACCCGACAGGGAAAGAGAGACCCAGTACTTC. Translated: CASSQPDRERETQYF.

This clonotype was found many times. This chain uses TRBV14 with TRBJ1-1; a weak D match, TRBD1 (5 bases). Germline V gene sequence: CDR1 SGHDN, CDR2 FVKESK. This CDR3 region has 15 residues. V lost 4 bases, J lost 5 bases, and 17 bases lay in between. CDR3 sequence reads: CASSPQGFQGTEAFF. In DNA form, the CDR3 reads TGTGCCAGCAGCCCTCAAGGCTTCCAGGGAACTGAAGCTTTCTTT.